There are a few counts of the clone carrying this T cell receptor beta chain. Its antigen remains unknown. Alongside a J-beta primer mix, a sample-barcoded 5' primer served in a second PCR lasting roughly 6 to 11 cycles. TCRdb processed the 5' RACE reads anew with MiXCR; each CDR3 protein has one entry. This table holds over 950,000 distinct CDR3 sequences, just over 50% found once. Staff drew ten milliliters of peripheral blood from each donor. Per sample, no less than 5.5 micrograms of total RNA were extracted. This specimen comes from a study of blood T cells in healthy people across ages. The study's findings and limits: Those diversity estimates obtained from one million T cells were thought to be underestimates.

Germline-derived CDR1 and CDR2 are DFQATT and SNEGSKA (reference sequence). CDR3 size: 13 residues. This sequence joins TRBV20-1 and TRBJ2-5; 11 bases match TRBD1. The J call is in doubt because the DNA end fits TRBJ2-7 better. Source material: blood. The receptor was derived from a woman aged 55 to 70 in good health. The CDR3 region is CSARDRGRDEQYF. In nucleotides, the CDR3 is TGCAGTGCTAGGGACAGGGGGCGTGACGAGCAGTACTTC.